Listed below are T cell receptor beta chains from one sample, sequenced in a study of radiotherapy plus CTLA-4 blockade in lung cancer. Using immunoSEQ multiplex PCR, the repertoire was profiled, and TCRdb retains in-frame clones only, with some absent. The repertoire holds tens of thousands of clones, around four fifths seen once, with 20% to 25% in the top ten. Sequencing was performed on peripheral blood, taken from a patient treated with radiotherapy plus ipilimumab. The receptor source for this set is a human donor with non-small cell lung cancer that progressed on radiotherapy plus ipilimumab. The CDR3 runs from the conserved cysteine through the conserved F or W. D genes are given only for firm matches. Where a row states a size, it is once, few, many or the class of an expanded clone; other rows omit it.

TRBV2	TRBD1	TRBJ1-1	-	CAGGQGPNTEAFF	TGTGCCGGGGGACAGGGCCCGAACACTGAAGCTTTCTTT
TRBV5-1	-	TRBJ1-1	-	CASSLDSRNTEAFF	TGCGCCAGCAGCTTGGATTCCAGGAACACTGAAGCTTTCTTT
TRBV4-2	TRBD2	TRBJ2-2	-	CASSLGLAQQPGELFF	TGTGCCAGCAGCCTTGGACTAGCCCAGCAACCTGGGGAGCTGTTTTTT
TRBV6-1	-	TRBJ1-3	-	CASSRGSGNTIYF	TGTGCCAGCAGCAGGGGCTCTGGAAACACCATATATTTT
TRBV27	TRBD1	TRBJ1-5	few	CASRPGQISNQPQHF	TGTGCCAGCAGGCCGGGACAGATAAGCAATCAGCCCCAGCATTTT
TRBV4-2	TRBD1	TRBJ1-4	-	CASSRLDRDNEKLFF	TGTGCCAGCAGCCGATTGGACAGGGATAATGAAAAACTGTTTTTT
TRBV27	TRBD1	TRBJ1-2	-	CASRRQGVGDGYTF	TGTGCCAGCAGGCGACAGGGGGTTGGGGATGGCTACACCTTC
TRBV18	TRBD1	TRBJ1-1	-	CASSLDRGTEAFF	TGTGCCAGCTCACTAGACAGGGGGACTGAAGCTTTCTTT
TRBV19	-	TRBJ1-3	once	CASTRVSGNTIYF	TGTGCCAGTACCCGGGTTAGTGGAAACACCATATATTTT
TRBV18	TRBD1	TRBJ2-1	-	CASSPQTGLGGYNEQFF	TGTGCCAGCTCACCCCAGACAGGGCTCGGCGGCTACAATGAGCAGTTCTTC
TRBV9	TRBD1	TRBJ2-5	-	CASSQQGRQTQYF	TGTGCCAGCAGCCAACAGGGGCGGCAGACCCAGTACTTC